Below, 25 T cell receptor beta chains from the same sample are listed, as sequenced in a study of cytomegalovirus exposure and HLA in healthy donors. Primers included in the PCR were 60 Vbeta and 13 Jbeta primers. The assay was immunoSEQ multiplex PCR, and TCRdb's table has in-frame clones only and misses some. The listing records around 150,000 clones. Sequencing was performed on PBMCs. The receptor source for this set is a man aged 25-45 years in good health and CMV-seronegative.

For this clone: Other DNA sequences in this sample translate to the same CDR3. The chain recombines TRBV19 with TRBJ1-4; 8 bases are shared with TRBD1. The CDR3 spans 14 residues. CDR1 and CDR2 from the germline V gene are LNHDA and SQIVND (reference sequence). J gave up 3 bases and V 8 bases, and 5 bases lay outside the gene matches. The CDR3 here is CASSTQGANEKLFF. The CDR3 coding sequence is TGTGCCAGTTCAACACAGGGGGCTAATGAAAAACTGTTTTTT.

The CDR3 sequence: CASSPRQAYNEQFF. The DNA of the CDR3 is TGTGCCAGCTCACCGAGACAGGCTTACAATGAGCAGTTCTTC. This rearrangement joins TRBV18 to TRBJ2-1, with D perhaps matching TRBD1 (6 bases). The V and J ends lost 3 bases and 4 bases respectively, with 10 bases between them. This CDR3 region has 14 residues. Germline CDR1 reads KGHSH; CDR2 reads LQKENI.

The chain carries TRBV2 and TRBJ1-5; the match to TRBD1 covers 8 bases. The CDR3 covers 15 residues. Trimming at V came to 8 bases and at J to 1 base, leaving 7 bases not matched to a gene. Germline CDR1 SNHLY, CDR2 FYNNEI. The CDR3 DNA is TGTGCCAGCGGGAGATCAGGGGGCAGCAATCAGCCCCAGCATTTT. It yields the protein CASGRSGGSNQPQHF. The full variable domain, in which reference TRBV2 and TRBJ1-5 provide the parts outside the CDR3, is EPEVTQTPSHQVTQMGQEVILRCVPISNHLYFYWYRQILGQKVEFLVSFYNNEISEKSEIFDDQFSVERPDGSNFTLKIRSTKLEDSAMYFCASGRSGGSNQPQHFGDGTRLSIL.

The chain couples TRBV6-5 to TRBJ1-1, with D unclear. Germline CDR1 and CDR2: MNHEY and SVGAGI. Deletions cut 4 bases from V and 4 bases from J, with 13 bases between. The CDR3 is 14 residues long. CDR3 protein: CASSSRVGGTEAFF. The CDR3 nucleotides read TGTGCCAGCAGTTCCCGGGTCGGCGGCACTGAAGCTTTCTTT.

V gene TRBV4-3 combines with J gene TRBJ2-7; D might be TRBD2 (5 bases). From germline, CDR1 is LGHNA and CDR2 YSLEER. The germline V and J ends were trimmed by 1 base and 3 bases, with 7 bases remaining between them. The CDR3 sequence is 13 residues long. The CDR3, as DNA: TGCGCCAGCAGCCAAGGGACTTACTACGAGCAGTACTTC. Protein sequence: CASSQGTYYEQYF.

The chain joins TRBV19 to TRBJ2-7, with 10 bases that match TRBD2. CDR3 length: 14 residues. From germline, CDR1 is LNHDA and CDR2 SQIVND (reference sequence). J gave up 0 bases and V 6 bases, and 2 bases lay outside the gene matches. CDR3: CASSLAGVSYEQYF. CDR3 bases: TGTGCCAGTAGCCTAGCGGGGGTCTCCTACGAGCAGTACTTC.

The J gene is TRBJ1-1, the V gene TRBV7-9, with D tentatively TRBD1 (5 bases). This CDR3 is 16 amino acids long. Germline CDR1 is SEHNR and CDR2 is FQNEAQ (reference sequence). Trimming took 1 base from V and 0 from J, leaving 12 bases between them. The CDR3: CASSLVGQIMNTEAFF. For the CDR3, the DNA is TGTGCCAGCAGCTTAGTGGGGCAGATCATGAACACTGAAGCTTTCTTT.

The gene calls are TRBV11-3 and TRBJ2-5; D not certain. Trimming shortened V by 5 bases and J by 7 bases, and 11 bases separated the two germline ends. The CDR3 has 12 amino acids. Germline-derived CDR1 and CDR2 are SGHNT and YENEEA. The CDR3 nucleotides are TGTGCCAGCAGCGTCACCGTGAGGACCCAGTACTTC. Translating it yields CASSVTVRTQYF.

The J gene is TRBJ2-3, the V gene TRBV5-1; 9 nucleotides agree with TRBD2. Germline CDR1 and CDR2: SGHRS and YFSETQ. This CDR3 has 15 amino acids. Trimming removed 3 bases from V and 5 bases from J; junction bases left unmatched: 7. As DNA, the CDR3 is TGCGCCAGCAGCTCGGGACTAGCCCAGGGAGATACGCAGTATTTT. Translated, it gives CASSSGLAQGDTQYF. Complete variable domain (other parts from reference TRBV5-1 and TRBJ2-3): KAGVTQTPRYLIKTRGQQVTLSCSPISGHRSVSWYQQTPGQGLQFLFEYFSETQRNKGNFPGRFSGRQFSNSRSEMNVSTLELGDSALYLCASSSGLAQGDTQYFGPGTRLTVL.

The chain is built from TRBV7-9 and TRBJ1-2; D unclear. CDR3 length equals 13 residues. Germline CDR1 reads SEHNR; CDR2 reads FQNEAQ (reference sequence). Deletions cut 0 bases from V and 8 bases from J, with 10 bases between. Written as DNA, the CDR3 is TGTGCCAGCAGCTTAGCGGAAAGGAGGGGCTACACCTTC. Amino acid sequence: CASSLAERRGYTF. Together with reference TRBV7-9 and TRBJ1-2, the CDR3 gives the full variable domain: DTGVSQNPRHKITKRGQNVTFRCDPISEHNRLYWYRQTLGQGPEFLTYFQNEAQLEKSRLLSDRFSAERPKGSFSTLEIQRTEQGDSAMYLCASSLAERRGYTFGSGTRLTVV.

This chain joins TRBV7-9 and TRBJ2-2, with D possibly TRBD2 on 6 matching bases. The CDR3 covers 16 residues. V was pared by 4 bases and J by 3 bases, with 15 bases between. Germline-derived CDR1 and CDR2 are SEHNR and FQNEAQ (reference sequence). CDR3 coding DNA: TGTGCCAGCAGCTCATGGATGTGGGGGGACACCGGGGAGCTGTTTTTT. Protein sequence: CASSSWMWGDTGELFF.

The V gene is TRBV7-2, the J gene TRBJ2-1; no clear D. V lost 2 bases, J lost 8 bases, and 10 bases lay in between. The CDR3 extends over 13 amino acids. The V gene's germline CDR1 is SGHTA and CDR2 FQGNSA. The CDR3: CASSLTTKHEQFF. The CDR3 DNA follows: TGTGCCAGCAGCTTAACAACAAAACATGAGCAGTTCTTC.

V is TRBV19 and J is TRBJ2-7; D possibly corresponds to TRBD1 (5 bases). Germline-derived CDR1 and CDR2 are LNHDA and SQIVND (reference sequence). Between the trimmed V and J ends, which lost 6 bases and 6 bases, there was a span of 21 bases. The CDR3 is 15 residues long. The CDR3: CASRPSGRPSLEQYF. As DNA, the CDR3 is TGTGCCAGTAGGCCCTCAGGGCGTCCTTCCCTCGAGCAGTACTTC.

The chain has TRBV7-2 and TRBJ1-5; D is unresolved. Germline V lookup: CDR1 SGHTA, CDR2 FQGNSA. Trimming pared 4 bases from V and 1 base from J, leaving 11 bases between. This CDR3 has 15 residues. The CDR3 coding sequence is TGTGCCAGCAGCTCGACCTCGGGGAGCAATCAGCCCCAGCATTTT. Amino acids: CASSSTSGSNQPQHF.

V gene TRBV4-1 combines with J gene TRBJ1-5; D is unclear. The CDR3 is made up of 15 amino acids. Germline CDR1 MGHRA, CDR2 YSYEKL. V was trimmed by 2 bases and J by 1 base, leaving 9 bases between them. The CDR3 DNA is TGCGCCAGCAGCCAAAGAGAAGTAAGCAATCAGCCCCAGCATTTT. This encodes CASSQREVSNQPQHF.

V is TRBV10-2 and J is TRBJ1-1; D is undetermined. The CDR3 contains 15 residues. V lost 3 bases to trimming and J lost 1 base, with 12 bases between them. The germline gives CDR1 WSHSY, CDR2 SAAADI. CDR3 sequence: CASSDRRRRNTEAFF. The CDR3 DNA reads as TGCGCCAGCAGTGACCGAAGACGGAGGAACACTGAAGCTTTCTTT.

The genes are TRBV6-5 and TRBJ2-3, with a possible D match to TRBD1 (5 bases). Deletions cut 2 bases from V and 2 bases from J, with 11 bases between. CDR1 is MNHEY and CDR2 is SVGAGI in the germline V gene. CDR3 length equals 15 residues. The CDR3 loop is CASSYQGSTTDTQYF. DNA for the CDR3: TGTGCCAGCAGTTACCAGGGAAGCACCACAGATACGCAGTATTTT.

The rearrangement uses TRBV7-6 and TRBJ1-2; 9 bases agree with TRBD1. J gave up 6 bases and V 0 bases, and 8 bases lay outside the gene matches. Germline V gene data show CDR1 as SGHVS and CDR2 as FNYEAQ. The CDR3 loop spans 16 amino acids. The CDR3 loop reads CASSLAPLGQGDGYTF. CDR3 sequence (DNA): TGTGCCAGCAGCTTAGCGCCGCTGGGACAGGGCGATGGCTACACCTTC.

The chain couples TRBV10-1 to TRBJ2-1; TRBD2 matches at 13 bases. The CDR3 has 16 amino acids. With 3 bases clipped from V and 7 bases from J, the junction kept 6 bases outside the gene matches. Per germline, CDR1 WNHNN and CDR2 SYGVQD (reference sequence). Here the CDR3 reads CASSDKTSGRYNEQFF. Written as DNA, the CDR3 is TGCGCCAGCAGTGACAAGACTAGCGGGAGGTATAATGAGCAGTTCTTC.

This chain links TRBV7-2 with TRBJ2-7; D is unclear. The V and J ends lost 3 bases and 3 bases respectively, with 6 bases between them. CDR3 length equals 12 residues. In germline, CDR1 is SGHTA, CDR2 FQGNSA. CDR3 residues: CASSFVFYEQYF. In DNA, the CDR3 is TGTGCCAGCAGCTTCGTTTTCTACGAGCAGTACTTC.

CDR3 sequence (DNA): TGTGCCAGCAGTGAGAGCACAGGGAATCAGCCCCAGCATTTT. Amino acid sequence: CASSESTGNQPQHF. The rearrangement uses TRBV2 and TRBJ1-5, with D possibly TRBD1 on 6 matching bases. The germline V and J ends were trimmed by 3 bases and 4 bases, with 10 bases remaining between them. The CDR3 loop spans 14 amino acids. Germline assignment: CDR1 SNHLY and CDR2 FYNNEI.

The CDR3 DNA follows: TGTGCCAGCAGCTTGGATAGCGGGAGTTACAATGAGCAGTTCTTC. Residues: CASSLDSGSYNEQFF. The rearrangement links TRBV7-2 to TRBJ2-1, with 9 nucleotides matching TRBD2. The CDR3 covers 15 residues. With V trimmed by 3 bases and J by 4 bases, 4 bases remained unmatched. CDR1 SGHTA and CDR2 FQGNSA come from the germline V gene.

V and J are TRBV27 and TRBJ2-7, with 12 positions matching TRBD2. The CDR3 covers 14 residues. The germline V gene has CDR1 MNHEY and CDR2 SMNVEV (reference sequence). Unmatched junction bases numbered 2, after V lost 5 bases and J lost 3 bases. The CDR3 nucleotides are TGTGCCAGCAGTGAGACTAGCGGGAGCTACGAGCAGTACTTC. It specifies CASSETSGSYEQYF.

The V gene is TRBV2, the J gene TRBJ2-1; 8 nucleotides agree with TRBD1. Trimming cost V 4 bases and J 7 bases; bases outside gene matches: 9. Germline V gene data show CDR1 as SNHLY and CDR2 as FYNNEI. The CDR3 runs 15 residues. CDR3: CASSVARGQLNEQFF. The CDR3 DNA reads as TGTGCCAGCAGTGTAGCCAGGGGGCAGCTAAATGAGCAGTTCTTC.

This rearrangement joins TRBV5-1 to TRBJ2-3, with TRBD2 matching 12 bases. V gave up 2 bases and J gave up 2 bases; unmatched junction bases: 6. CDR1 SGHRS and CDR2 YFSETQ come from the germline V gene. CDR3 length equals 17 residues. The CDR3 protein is CASSLLTSGSPTDTQYF. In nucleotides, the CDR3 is TGCGCCAGCAGCTTACTGACTAGCGGGAGCCCCACAGATACGCAGTATTTT.